This T cell receptor (beta chain) originates from a study of response to subunit inactivated influenza vaccine. Study conclusions and caveats: Authors suggested each seasonal flu vaccination may recruit only limited numbers of new T cells.

CDR1 and CDR2 (germline): LGHDT, YNNKEL (reference sequence). This CDR3 is 15 amino acids long. V shed 1 base and J shed 5 bases, with 12 bases lying between them. A single record per CDR3 protein comes from TCRdb applying MiXCR to the RT-PCR reads. In the table there are hundreds of thousands of distinct CDR3 sequences, around 8% of which are singletons. This clonotype was counted ten times or more. What it recognizes is unknown. The chain couples TRBV3-1 to TRBJ1-5; D is uncertain. Sample: PBMCs from blood, taken roughly 24 months after vaccination. This receptor was identified in a man aged 45 to 70 who received an inactivated influenza vaccine. CDR3 residues: CASSQGPGADQPQHF. The CDR3 DNA reads as TGTGCCAGCAGCCAAGGACCGGGCGCTGATCAGCCCCAGCATTTT.